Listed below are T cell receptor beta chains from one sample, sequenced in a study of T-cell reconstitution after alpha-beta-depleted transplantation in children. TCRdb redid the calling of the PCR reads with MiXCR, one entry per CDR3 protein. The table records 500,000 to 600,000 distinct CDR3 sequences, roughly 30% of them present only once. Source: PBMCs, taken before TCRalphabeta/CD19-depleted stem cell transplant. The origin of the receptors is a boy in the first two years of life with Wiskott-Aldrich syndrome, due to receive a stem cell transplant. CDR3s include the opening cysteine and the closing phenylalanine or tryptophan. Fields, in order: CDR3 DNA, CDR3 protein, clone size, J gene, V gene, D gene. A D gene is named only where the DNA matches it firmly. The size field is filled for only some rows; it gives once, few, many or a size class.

TGTGCCAGCAGCGTAGTTAGCGGGCTGGGTGGGTATGAGCAGTTCTTC	CASSVVSGLGGYEQFF	few	TRBJ2-1	TRBV9	TRBD2
TGTGCCATCCGTAGGGAGATAGCGGGAGGAAGAAGCTCCTACAATGAGCAGTTCTTC	CAIRREIAGGRSSYNEQFF	NA	TRBJ2-1	TRBV10-3	TRBD2
TGCAGTGCTCCCGGACTAGCGAGAGGCGGGGAGCTGTTTTTT	CSAPGLARGGELFF	few	TRBJ2-2	TRBV20-1	TRBD2
TGCGCCAGCGCCGGCCAAGGGCTAGTATCCGAGACCCAGTACTTC	CASAGQGLVSETQYF	NA	TRBJ2-5	TRBV5-1	NA
TGTGCCAGCAGTTTATCCCCCTATACGCGGAGCGGGCTCTACGAGCAGTACTTC	CASSLSPYTRSGLYEQYF	many	TRBJ2-7	TRBV27	NA
TGTGCCACTACTCCGGGACAGGGGGCATACGAGCAGTACTTC	CATTPGQGAYEQYF	NA	TRBJ2-7	TRBV6-5	TRBD1
TGTGCCAGCAGTCCACAGATGGGGGTACCCCAAGAGACCCAGTACTTC	CASSPQMGVPQETQYF	NA	TRBJ2-5	TRBV9	NA
TGTGCCAGCAGTTCCGGACAGGGGGCAAATAATGAAAAACTGTTTTTT	CASSSGQGANNEKLFF	NA	TRBJ1-4	TRBV6-5	TRBD1
TGCGCCAGCAGCTTTGGAAGCGGGGCCTACGAGCAGTACTTC	CASSFGSGAYEQYF	NA	TRBJ2-7	TRBV5-1	TRBD2
TGTGCCAGCAGCTTAACCCCAGGCGGGAGAAACGAGCAGTACTTC	CASSLTPGGRNEQYF	NA	TRBJ2-7	TRBV7-8	TRBD2
TGTGCCAGCAGCTTAGGGGGGCTACCCGGGGAGACCCAGTACTTC	CASSLGGLPGETQYF	NA	TRBJ2-5	TRBV7-9	NA
TGCAGTGCTAGTATCGCAGGGAGAGGGAGCAATCAGCCCCAGCATTTT	CSASIAGRGSNQPQHF	NA	TRBJ1-5	TRBV20-1	NA
TGCGCCAGCAGCTTAGGAAACAACTATGGCTACACCTTC	CASSLGNNYGYTF	few	TRBJ1-2	TRBV5-1	NA
TGCAGTGCTCTCGGACTAGCGGGAGCCGAGCAGTTCTTC	CSALGLAGAEQFF	NA	TRBJ2-1	TRBV20-1	TRBD2
TGTGCCAGCAGCAGTGCGGGTGCGGGACTAGGCGATACGCAGTATTTT	CASSSAGAGLGDTQYF	NA	TRBJ2-3	TRBV7-2	TRBD2
TGTGCCAGCAGCTTAGGCCCGACCTGGAATTCACCCCTCCACTTT	CASSLGPTWNSPLHF	few	TRBJ1-6	TRBV7-2	NA
TGTGCCAGCAGCTTACAGGGCAGAAATTCACCCCTCCACTTT	CASSLQGRNSPLHF	NA	TRBJ1-6	TRBV7-3	NA
TGTGCCAGCAGTGCACCGACGGAGACCCAGTACTTC	CASSAPTETQYF	NA	TRBJ2-5	TRBV25-1	NA
TGTGCCAGCAGCCAAGATCGGTATCGGGCCAGGAACTCTGGGGCCAACGTCCTGACTTTC	CASSQDRYRARNSGANVLTF	NA	TRBJ2-6	TRBV3-1	NA
TGCAGTGCCAAGACTAGCGGGGGCCGAGGGAATGAGCAGTTCTTC	CSAKTSGGRGNEQFF	NA	TRBJ2-1	TRBV20-1	TRBD2
TGTGCCAGCAGTTTATCAACAGGCTCTGGGGCCAACGTCCTGACTTTC	CASSLSTGSGANVLTF	NA	TRBJ2-6	TRBV28	NA
TGCGCCAGCCAGGGGGGTCCCTACGAGCAGTACTTC	CASQGGPYEQYF	few	TRBJ2-7	TRBV5-1	NA
TGTGCCAGCAGCCTCAGACAGTTGGGGAACACTGAAGCTTTCTTT	CASSLRQLGNTEAFF	few	TRBJ1-1	TRBV7-9	NA
TGTGCCATCAGGGAGGGACTAGCGGAAGGGAATGAGCAGTTCTTC	CAIREGLAEGNEQFF	few	TRBJ2-1	TRBV10-3	TRBD2
TGTGCCAGCAGCCCGTTGAGTCGGGGAGATACGCAGTATTTT	CASSPLSRGDTQYF	few	TRBJ2-3	TRBV5-4	NA
TGCGCCAGCAGCTTGGTACAGGCAAGCACAGATACGCAGTATTTT	CASSLVQASTDTQYF	many	TRBJ2-3	TRBV5-1	NA
TGTGCCAGCAGTGGAGGGGAACAAGAGACCCAGTACTTC	CASSGGEQETQYF	few	TRBJ2-5	TRBV2	NA
TGTGCCAGCAGTTTATCATATGGCGGGAGGATTTCCTACGAGCAGTACTTC	CASSLSYGGRISYEQYF	few	TRBJ2-7	TRBV28	TRBD2
TGTGCCTGGAGTCCTTGGACAGGTCAAAGCTCTGGGGCCAACGTCCTGACTTTC	CAWSPWTGQSSGANVLTF	few	TRBJ2-6	TRBV30	TRBD1
TGTGCCAGCAGCCATGGGGGGCTGTACGAGCAGTACTTC	CASSHGGLYEQYF	few	TRBJ2-7	TRBV7-2	NA
TGCGCCAGCAGCCGGCGGGGGGTCCTAAACACCGGGGAGCTGTTTTTT	CASSRRGVLNTGELFF	few	TRBJ2-2	TRBV5-1	TRBD2
TGTGCCAGCAGTTCCGGGGGTTCCCTTGCCAAAAACATTCAGTACTTC	CASSSGGSLAKNIQYF	NA	TRBJ2-4	TRBV27	NA
TGCGCCAGCGGGCTAGGGGTCAACAATGAGCAGTTCTTC	CASGLGVNNEQFF	NA	TRBJ2-1	TRBV5-1	NA
TGTGCCAGCAGTTTCCGGGAGGGCACAGATACGCAGTATTTT	CASSFREGTDTQYF	NA	TRBJ2-3	TRBV27	TRBD2
TGTGCCAGCAGCTTTCAGAACAGGGGCAATGAGCAGTTCTTC	CASSFQNRGNEQFF	NA	TRBJ2-1	TRBV11-2	TRBD1
TGCAGCGTTGCCCCAGGGGGCAATGAGCAGTTCTTC	CSVAPGGNEQFF	NA	TRBJ2-1	TRBV29-1	TRBD1
TGCAGCGTTCAAGCGGGAGGAGGAACAGATACGCAGTATTTT	CSVQAGGGTDTQYF	NA	TRBJ2-3	TRBV29-1	TRBD2
TGCGCCAGCAGCTCTAAAACAGGGTTTTCCCAGCCCCAGCATTTT	CASSSKTGFSQPQHF	NA	TRBJ1-5	TRBV5-1	NA
TGTGCCAGCAGCCAAGAGGCCGTCTACCGGAATTCACCCCTCCACTTT	CASSQEAVYRNSPLHF	few	TRBJ1-6	TRBV14	NA
TGTGCCAGCAGCCCCAGGGCCTATGAAGAGCAGTTCTTC	CASSPRAYEEQFF	NA	TRBJ2-1	TRBV13	NA
TGTGCCAGCAGCCAAGAGGCTAGGTTGAGCTCCTACAATGAGCAGTTCTTC	CASSQEARLSSYNEQFF	NA	TRBJ2-1	TRBV3-1	NA
TGCGCCAGTCGACGACAGGCCCCCCTCTTGGATACGCAGTATTTT	CASRRQAPLLDTQYF	NA	TRBJ2-3	TRBV5-1	NA
TGCGCCAGCAGCTTGGCCGGCGGGAGGGCCGTCAATGAGCAGTTCTTC	CASSLAGGRAVNEQFF	NA	TRBJ2-1	TRBV5-1	TRBD2
TGCGCCAGCGAGCCCGAGGGCACCTACAATGAGCAGTTCTTC	CASEPEGTYNEQFF	NA	TRBJ2-1	TRBV5-1	NA
TGTGCCAGCAGCTTGGACAGGGCGTATGCAACTAATGAAAAACTGTTTTTT	CASSLDRAYATNEKLFF	NA	TRBJ1-4	TRBV7-8	TRBD1
TGCGCCAGCAGCTTGGTGGGGGGACCCTACAATGAGCAGTTCTTC	CASSLVGGPYNEQFF	NA	TRBJ2-1	TRBV5-1	NA
TGTGCCAGCAGCCAAGGGCTACTCGAAGGGACCCAGTACTTC	CASSQGLLEGTQYF	few	TRBJ2-5	TRBV3-1	NA
TGCAGTGCTAGAGATATGCGGGGCACTGAAGCTTTCTTT	CSARDMRGTEAFF	NA	TRBJ1-1	TRBV20-1	NA
TGCGCCAGCAGCGGGGGACTAGCGAGCAATGAGCAGTTCTTC	CASSGGLASNEQFF	NA	TRBJ2-1	TRBV5-1	TRBD2
TGCGCCAGCAGCTTCAGGGTCGGGGCAAACACCGGGGAGCTGTTTTTT	CASSFRVGANTGELFF	few	TRBJ2-2	TRBV5-1	NA
TGCAGTGCTAGATCGGGACCCAATGAGCAGTTCTTC	CSARSGPNEQFF	few	TRBJ2-1	TRBV20-1	NA
TGCAGCGTTGAAAAGGGTGGGACAGATACGCAGTATTTT	CSVEKGGTDTQYF	few	TRBJ2-3	TRBV29-1	NA
TGTGCCAGCAGCCCCCCAGGAGCCATGGTTGAAGCTTTCTTT	CASSPPGAMVEAFF	NA	TRBJ1-1	TRBV27	NA
TGCGCCAGCAGCTTGTTGACAGGGGGCATCGGGGAGCTGTTTTTT	CASSLLTGGIGELFF	few	TRBJ2-2	TRBV5-1	TRBD1
TGTGCCAGCAGTTTAAAGATGGCCGGGGAGCTGTTTTTT	CASSLKMAGELFF	NA	TRBJ2-2	TRBV12-3/TRBV12-4	NA